Presented here are 15 T cell receptor beta chains from one specimen sequenced in a study of blood T cell repertoires in COVID-19 (dated by TCRdb to the early 2020s). To prepare the library, the immunoSEQ multiplex PCR assay was applied. The clones in this table, taken by TCRdb from immuneACCESS, are in-frame only. Not every clone is retained; where verified, under half of the shortfall comes from an unresolved V gene, and the cause of the rest is unknown. The sample data list about 480,000 clones, and approximately 90% of these were observed just once. Under 9.5% of the sample is in the top ten clones. Sample: PBMCs or T cells enriched from blood (not recorded which). Every receptor here comes from a woman aged 60-75 years who had recovered from COVID-19.

This clone has a single count. The V and J genes are TRBV30 and TRBJ2-3; 7 bases map to TRBD2. The trim removed 3 bases at V and 3 bases at J, leaving 9 bases unmatched. Germline assignment: CDR1 GTSNPN and CDR2 SVGIG (reference sequence). This CDR3 has 15 amino acids. The CDR3 loop reads CAWSNAWGGTDTQYF. As DNA, the CDR3 is TGTGCCTGGAGCAATGCATGGGGGGGGACAGATACGCAGTATTTT.

The chain links TRBV18 to TRBJ1-4; tentative D call: TRBD1 (5 bases). Germline values: CDR1 KGHSH, CDR2 LQKENI. This CDR3 has 15 amino acids. V was pared by 6 bases and J by 3 bases, with 14 bases between. CDR3: CASSSGGRPNEKLFF. CDR3 DNA: TGTGCCAGCTCCTCGGGGGGACGGCCTAATGAAAAACTGTTTTTT.

This clone was seen a few times. The chain couples TRBV24-1 to TRBJ2-6; perhaps TRBD1 as D (7 bases). V shed 5 bases and J shed 0 bases, with 10 bases lying between them. The CDR3 totals 16 residues. The germline CDR1 and CDR2 sequences are KGHDR and SFDVKD. This CDR3 is CATSAQGGSGANVLTF. The CDR3 DNA is TGTGCCACCAGTGCTCAGGGGGGCTCTGGGGCCAACGTCCTGACTTTC.

This chain connects TRBV24-1 to TRBJ1-5; 10 positions match TRBD1. J lost 5 bases, V lost 3 bases, and 6 bases had no gene match. The CDR3 spans 16 residues. Germline V CDR1 and CDR2: KGHDR, SFDVKD. In DNA form, the CDR3 reads TGTGCCACCAGTGATCCGGGACAGGGGAGTCATCAGCCCCAGCATTTT. Its protein is CATSDPGQGSHQPQHF.

This chain links TRBV21-1 with TRBJ2-2; the D call TRBD1 from the table was never checked on the DNA. TRBV21-1 is deemed a pseudogene. The CDR3 totals 17 residues. The CDR3 region is CASISKGDPANTGELFF. The CDR3 DNA reads as TGTGCCAGCATCTCTAAGGGGGACCCGGCGAACACCGGGGAGCTGTTTTTT.

This chain joins TRBV10-2 and TRBJ1-1; D is undetermined. Trimming took 4 bases from V and 5 from J, leaving 17 bases between them. The CDR3 loop spans 15 amino acids. The germline V gene has CDR1 WSHSY and CDR2 SAAADI. CDR3 in DNA: TGCGCCAGCAGTGCTTTAGGCGGTCGTTATACTGAAGCTTTCTTT. This translates into CASSALGGRYTEAFF.

This clone was seen more than once but under ten times. CDR3 in amino acids: CASRYPVLNSPLHF. The CDR3 bases are TGTGCCAGCAGATATCCGGTCTTGAATTCACCCCTCCACTTT. The V call is TRBV6-5, the J call TRBJ1-6; D gene ambiguous. Trimming took 6 bases from V and 7 from J, leaving 13 bases between them. Germline CDR1 and CDR2: MNHEY and SVGAGI. The CDR3 has 14 residues.

This chain joins TRBV29-1 and TRBJ2-1, with a possible D match to TRBD2 (5 bases). V was trimmed by 7 bases and J by 6 bases, leaving 19 bases between them. This CDR3 comprises 14 residues. Germline CDR1 is SQVTM and CDR2 is ANQGSEA. CDR3 sequence (DNA): TGCAGCGCCCCGCCTAGCCTCAATGGCAATGAGCAGTTCTTC. This gives the protein CSAPPSLNGNEQFF.

V usage is TRBV10-3 and J usage is TRBJ2-3; 9 bases map to TRBD1. Germline V CDR1 and CDR2: ENHRY, SYGVKD. The J segment lost 3 bases and the V segment lost 10 bases, leaving 8 bases of the junction unmatched. This CDR3 is 14 amino acids long. CDR3 sequence: CATFPGQGTDTQYF. The CDR3 region has the DNA TGTGCCACCTTTCCGGGACAGGGTACAGATACGCAGTATTTT.

This clone appeared a single time. The V gene is TRBV19, the J gene TRBJ1-5; 7 bases are shared with TRBD1. The germline V gene encodes CDR1 LNHDA and CDR2 SQIVND (reference sequence). The V gene end was trimmed by 5 bases and the J gene end by 6 bases; junction bases not matched to a gene: 7. The CDR3 extends over 14 amino acids. The CDR3 is CASSWAGGGQPQHF. The CDR3 nucleotides read TGTGCCAGTAGTTGGGCAGGGGGTGGTCAGCCCCAGCATTTT.

The V call is TRBV11-2, the J call TRBJ2-7; D is perhaps TRBD2 (6 bases). The CDR3 is 14 amino acids. The V end was cut by 5 bases, the J end by 3 bases, with 14 bases between. Per the germline V gene, CDR1 is SGHAT and CDR2 is FQNNGV. The chain's CDR3 is CASSVGAGGYEQYV. The CDR3 bases are TGTGCCAGCAGCGTAGGGGCCGGGGGCTACGAGCAGTACGTC.

This chain joins TRBV6-5 and TRBJ1-3; D gene unclear. Germline CDR1 reads MNHEY; CDR2 reads SVGAGI. Trimming removed 2 bases at V and 4 bases at J, with 15 bases between. The CDR3 loop spans 16 amino acids. Written as DNA, the CDR3 is TGTGCCAGCAGTTACCGTGAGACAACGCGAGGAAACACCATATATTTT. It translates to CASSYRETTRGNTIYF.

The chain is built from TRBV7-2 and TRBJ2-3; 7 bases are shared with TRBD1. The CDR3 runs to 13 residues. From germline, CDR1 is SGHTA and CDR2 FQGNSA. Unmatched junction bases numbered 2, after V lost 5 bases and J lost 3 bases. CDR3 region: CASSKQGTDTQYF. The CDR3 nucleotides read TGTGCCAGCAGCAAACAGGGGACAGATACGCAGTATTTT.

In this sample, this clone turned up a few times. This chain uses TRBV2 with TRBJ1-2, with 7 nucleotides matching TRBD1. V dropped 8 bases and J dropped 3; count of bases not matched to a gene: 6. The germline V gene has CDR1 SNHLY and CDR2 FYNNEI. This CDR3 is 13 amino acids long. The CDR3 DNA reads as TGTGCCAGCCACCCCGGGACAGACTATGGCTACACCTTC. Translating gives CASHPGTDYGYTF.

This chain joins TRBV10-3 and TRBJ2-3; possible D gene TRBD2, 6 bases. Trimming shortened V by 6 bases and J by 1 base, and 26 bases separated the two germline ends. This CDR3 is built from 19 residues. Per the germline V gene, CDR1 is ENHRY and CDR2 is SYGVKD. The CDR3 sequence: CAIRSQGKGRWNGTDTQYF. The CDR3 DNA reads as TGTGCCATCAGAAGCCAGGGTAAGGGGAGGTGGAATGGCACAGATACGCAGTATTTT.